This T cell receptor (beta chain) was identified during a study of shared clonotypes between healthy human individuals. Method: immunoSEQ multiplex PCR; TCRdb's copy keeps in-frame clones and lacks some. The repertoire has about 980,000 clones, approximately 80% of them found once; the top ten carry about 1.5%. This receptor was identified in a man aged 18 to 29 in good health. Sample: memory CD4+ T cells sorted from blood. As for subset: CD45RA-negative fraction.

The CDR3 sequence is CASSELAEVEQYF. As DNA, the CDR3 is TGTGCCAGCAGCGAACTAGCGGAAGTCGAGCAGTACTTC. The V gene is TRBV6-1, the J gene TRBJ2-7; 8 nucleotides match TRBD2. The CDR3 has 13 amino acids. Germline V gives CDR1 MNHNS, CDR2 SASEGT. V was clipped by 6 bases and J by 6 bases; unmatched bases: 7.